One sample yielded the 22 T cell receptor beta chains listed below, sequenced in a study of T cell responses to AZD1222 COVID-19 vaccine. Assay used: immunoSEQ multiplex PCR; TCRdb lists only in-frame clones, some missing. In the table there are 140,000 to 150,000 clones, about 93% of which are singletons. Sequencing was performed on peripheral blood, taken on day 0 of MenACWY control vaccination. These TCRs come from an adult in good health.

This rearrangement joins TRBV10-2 to TRBJ1-5; D not resolved. V was clipped by 2 bases and J by 0 bases, with 8 bases between them. The germline gives CDR1 WSHSY, CDR2 SAAADI. The CDR3 runs to 15 residues. CDR3 protein: CASSEAGYSNQPQHF. The CDR3 region has the DNA TGCGCCAGCAGTGAGGCCGGGTATAGCAATCAGCCCCAGCATTTT.

This chain's CDR3 is CASGDGLAGAHEQYF. The CDR3 nucleotides are TGTGCCAGCGGAGACGGGCTAGCGGGGGCACACGAGCAGTACTTC. The chain has TRBV27 and TRBJ2-7, with 10 bases matching TRBD2. The CDR3 is made up of 15 amino acids. Germline trimming cut 8 bases from V and 5 bases from J; bases unmatched to any gene: 12. Germline CDR1 reads MNHEY; CDR2 reads SMNVEV (reference sequence).

CDR3 loop: CATSDFSDEQFF. For the CDR3, the DNA is TGTGCCACCAGTGATTTCAGTGATGAGCAGTTCTTC. V and J are TRBV24-1 and TRBJ2-1; no reliable D call. This CDR3 has 12 residues. V dropped 1 base and J dropped 8 bases, with 5 bases sitting between them. Germline CDR1 and CDR2: KGHDR and SFDVKD.

V is TRBV10-1 and J is TRBJ2-7, with 8 nucleotides matching TRBD1. J gave up 0 bases and V 7 bases, and 5 bases lay outside the gene matches. Germline V lookup: CDR1 WNHNN, CDR2 SYGVQD (reference sequence). CDR3 length equals 14 residues. The CDR3 coding sequence is TGCGCCAGCAACAACAGGGGGATCTCCTACGAGCAGTACTTC. Translated: CASNNRGISYEQYF.

This chain joins TRBV19 and TRBJ1-2, with D perhaps TRBD1 (5 bases). CDR1 and CDR2 (germline): LNHDA, SQIVND (reference sequence). Trimming pared 5 bases from V and 8 bases from J, leaving 12 bases between. The CDR3 sequence is 12 residues long. The CDR3 spells CASSPTDLGYTF. The CDR3 nucleotides read TGTGCCAGTAGTCCGACAGACCTAGGCTACACCTTC.

The V call is TRBV5-1, the J call TRBJ2-5, with 7 bases fitting TRBD1. Germline lookup yields CDR1 SGHRS and CDR2 YFSETQ. V lost 4 bases, J lost 5 bases, and 5 bases stayed unmatched. The CDR3 length is 13 residues. CDR3 bases: TGCGCCAGCAGCAGGCAGGGGGTCGAGACCCAGTACTTC. It codes for CASSRQGVETQYF.

V gene TRBV3-1 (or the pseudogene TRBV3-2) combines with J gene TRBJ1-2; D not resolved. Trimming took 0 bases from V and 5 from J, leaving 22 bases between them. The CDR3 covers 18 residues. Germline CDR1 is LGHDT and CDR2 is YNNKEL (reference sequence). Here the CDR3 reads CASSQDRIGVIGIYGYTF. The CDR3 nucleotides are TGTGCCAGCAGCCAAGATCGAATTGGGGTCATCGGTATATATGGCTACACCTTC.

The chain uses TRBV30 and TRBJ1-3, with D unclear. The CDR3 is 16 residues long. Germline CDR1 and CDR2: GTSNPN and SVGIG (reference sequence). The ends were cut back, 2 bases at V and 0 bases at J, with 14 bases in the middle. The CDR3 DNA is TGTGCCTGGAGTCAGCGGGGATGGTACTCTGGAAACACCATATATTTT. It is translated as CAWSQRGWYSGNTIYF.

This clone occurred a few times. The chain has TRBV19 and TRBJ1-1; D may be TRBD1 (6 bases). This CDR3 is built from 13 residues. Germline CDR1 reads LNHDA; CDR2 reads SQIVND (reference sequence). V shed 6 bases and J shed 2 bases, with 10 bases lying between them. The CDR3 loop reads CASSMTGNTEAFF. The CDR3, as DNA: TGTGCCAGTAGCATGACAGGTAACACTGAAGCTTTCTTT.

The chain couples TRBV28 to TRBJ1-4; D might be TRBD1 (5 bases). V lost 2 bases to trimming and J lost 8 bases, with 12 bases between them. The CDR3 has 14 residues. Germline V CDR1 and CDR2: MDHEN, SYDVKM. CDR3 region: CASSLQGSGEKLFF. The DNA for the CDR3 is TGTGCCAGCAGTTTACAGGGTTCGGGAGAAAAACTGTTTTTT.

The V call is TRBV7-2, the J call TRBJ1-2; possibly TRBD1 for D (5 bases). The V gene lost 1 base and the J gene lost 8 bases, with 11 bases spanning the gap. CDR3 length equals 13 residues. Germline V gives CDR1 SGHTA, CDR2 FQGNSA. As DNA, the CDR3 is TGTGCCAGCAGCTTAGTCAGGGTGGACGGCTACACCTTC. Translating it yields CASSLVRVDGYTF.

In its sample, this clone was seen once. CDR3 nucleotides: TGTGCCAGCTCACCACAGGGGGCCGGTGGAAACACCATATATTTT. This sequence encodes CASSPQGAGGNTIYF. The J gene is TRBJ1-3, the V gene TRBV18, with 7 bases identical to TRBD1. The CDR3 consists of 15 residues. Losses at the gene ends were 1 base for V and 3 bases for J; bases not matched to a gene: 3. Germline assignment: CDR1 KGHSH and CDR2 LQKENI.

The V and J genes are TRBV14 and TRBJ2-5; TRBD1 matches 8 bases. The CDR3 totals 15 residues. CDR1 is SGHDN and CDR2 is FVKESK in the germline V gene. V lost 1 base and J lost 4; bases outside the gene matches: 5. Here the CDR3 reads CASSQATGVRETQYF. DNA for the CDR3: TGTGCCAGCAGCCAAGCGACAGGGGTCAGAGAGACCCAGTACTTC.

The CDR3: CASSLVFGVNEQFF. In nucleotides, the CDR3 is TGTGCCAGCAGCCTCGTGTTCGGGGTGAATGAGCAGTTCTTC. The rearrangement links TRBV2 to TRBJ2-1; weak D call: TRBD2 (5 bases). The CDR3 consists of 14 residues. Germline CDR1 is SNHLY and CDR2 is FYNNEI. V lost 6 bases to trimming and J lost 7 bases, with 16 bases between them.

The rearrangement links TRBV7-2 to TRBJ2-1; 9 bases fit TRBD2. The germline gives CDR1 SGHTA, CDR2 FQGNSA. The CDR3 is made up of 16 amino acids. V lost 2 bases and J lost 9; bases outside the gene matches: 11. In DNA form, the CDR3 reads TGTGCCAGCAGCTTAATGTCGTCCGGACTAGCGAGTGAGCAGTTCTTC. Its protein is CASSLMSSGLASEQFF.

The CDR3 DNA sequence: TGTGCCAGCAGCTTAGTTGCGTATGGGGTTCGGGAAAAACTGTTTTTT. Residues: CASSLVAYGVREKLFF. The chain carries TRBV7-2 and TRBJ1-4; D is unclear. The germline V gene encodes CDR1 SGHTA and CDR2 FQGNSA. CDR3 length equals 16 residues. V lost 1 base to trimming and J lost 8 bases, with 17 bases between them.

The rearrangement joins TRBV6-5 to TRBJ1-5; a possible D gene is TRBD1 (6 bases). V was cut by 10 bases and J by 7 bases, with 17 bases left in between. The germline gives CDR1 MNHEY, CDR2 SVGAGI. The CDR3 is made up of 13 amino acids. CDR3 nucleotides: TGTGCCACCTCCACCCAACAGGGACAGCCCCAGCATTTT. Translated: CATSTQQGQPQHF.

The CDR3 protein is CASSLGRGQNTGELFF. The CDR3 DNA follows: TGCGCCAGCAGCTTGGGCCGGGGGCAGAACACCGGGGAGCTGTTTTTT. The chain combines TRBV5-1 with TRBJ2-2; either TRBD1 or TRBD2 may supply D (6 bases each). Per germline, CDR1 SGHRS and CDR2 YFSETQ. The CDR3 runs to 16 residues. Deletions cut 0 bases from V and 1 base from J, with 10 bases between.

The chain is built from TRBV5-1 and TRBJ2-1, with D tentatively TRBD2 (7 bases). Deletions cut 4 bases from V and 10 bases from J, with 21 bases between. Germline loops: CDR1 SGHRS, CDR2 YFSETQ. The CDR3 contains 15 residues. The CDR3 is CASSPIEGGQIEQFF. As DNA, the CDR3 is TGCGCCAGCAGCCCTATCGAGGGGGGGCAAATCGAGCAGTTCTTC.

The chain carries TRBV7-6 and TRBJ1-4; possible D gene TRBD1, 6 bases. V was cut by 5 bases and J by 7 bases, with 17 bases left in between. CDR3 length: 15 amino acids. From germline, CDR1 is SGHVS and CDR2 FNYEAQ. CDR3 protein: CASSTPVGGGEKLFF. CDR3 nucleotide sequence: TGTGCCAGCAGCACCCCGGTCGGGGGCGGTGAAAAACTGTTTTTT.

The genes are TRBV30 and TRBJ2-2; TRBD1 agrees at 12 bases. This CDR3 spans 16 amino acids. Per germline, CDR1 GTSNPN and CDR2 SVGIG (reference sequence). The V segment lost 6 bases and the J segment 3 bases; nucleotides outside the gene matches: 8. CDR3 amino acids: CACRDRGRKDTGELFF. In DNA, the CDR3 is TGTGCCTGTAGGGACAGGGGGCGGAAGGACACCGGGGAGCTGTTTTTT.

The chain is built from TRBV6-5 and TRBJ1-1; D remains ambiguous. Germline CDR1 is MNHEY and CDR2 is SVGAGI. The CDR3 loop spans 12 amino acids. Trimming removed 6 bases at V and 5 bases at J, with 10 bases between. CDR3 sequence (DNA): TGTGCCAGCAGCCGCCAGAGTACTGAAGCTTTCTTT. This translates into CASSRQSTEAFF.